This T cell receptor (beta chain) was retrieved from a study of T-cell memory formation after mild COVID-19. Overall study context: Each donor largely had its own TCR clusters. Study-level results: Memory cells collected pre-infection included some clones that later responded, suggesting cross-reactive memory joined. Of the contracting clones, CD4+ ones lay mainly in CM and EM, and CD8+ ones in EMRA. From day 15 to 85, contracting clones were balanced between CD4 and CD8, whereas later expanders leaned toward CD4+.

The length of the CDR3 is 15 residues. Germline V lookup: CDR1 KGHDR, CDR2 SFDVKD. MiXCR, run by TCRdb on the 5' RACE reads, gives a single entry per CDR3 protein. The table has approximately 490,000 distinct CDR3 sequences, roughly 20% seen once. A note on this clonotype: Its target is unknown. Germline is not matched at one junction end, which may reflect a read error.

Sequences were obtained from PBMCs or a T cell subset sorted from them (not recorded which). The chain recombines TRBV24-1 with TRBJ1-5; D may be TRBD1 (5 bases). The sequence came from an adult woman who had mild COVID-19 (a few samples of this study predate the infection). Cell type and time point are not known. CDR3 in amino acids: CATSDSQVGKQPQHF. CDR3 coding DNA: TGTGCCACCAGTGATTCACAGGTGGGCAAACAGCCCCAGCATTTT.